These 11 T cell receptor beta chains were sequenced from one sample in a study of T cell changes during pregnancy in multiple sclerosis. Here immunoSEQ multiplex PCR was the method, and the copy in TCRdb shows in-frame clones only, minus some. This repertoire shows 40,000 to 55,000 clones, about 90% found once; its top ten account for approximately 1.6%. The sequenced sample was peripheral blood, obtained in the first trimester of pregnancy. The receptors were sampled from a female donor in good health, enrolled as a control in a pregnancy study.

As DNA, the CDR3 is TGCAGCGTTGGAGGAGGACAGGGGTTCGATGAGCAGTTCTTC. This codes for CSVGGGQGFDEQFF. V is TRBV29-1 and J is TRBJ2-1, with TRBD1 matching 9 bases. The J segment lost 8 bases and the V segment lost 4 bases, leaving 9 bases of the junction unmatched. CDR1 SQVTM and CDR2 ANQGSEA come from the germline V gene. The CDR3 covers 14 residues.

The rearrangement links TRBV6-5 to TRBJ1-6; possible D gene TRBD1, 5 bases. V lost 0 bases and J lost 9, with 12 bases in between. Germline CDR1 reads MNHEY; CDR2 reads SVGAGI. The CDR3 spans 15 residues. CDR3 region: CASSYSAQGGSPLHF. The CDR3 DNA sequence: TGTGCCAGCAGTTACTCCGCGCAGGGAGGTTCACCCCTCCACTTT.

V and J are TRBV7-2 and TRBJ2-1; possible D gene TRBD2, 5 bases. Trimming left V 5 bases short and J 13 bases short, with 15 bases between. The V gene's germline CDR1 is SGHTA and CDR2 FQGNSA. The CDR3 runs 12 residues. The CDR3 reads CASSAFGGPQFF. The CDR3 DNA reads as TGTGCCAGCAGCGCCTTCGGAGGACCTCAGTTCTTC.

The chain links TRBV6-1 to TRBJ1-2, with D unresolved. The CDR3 spans 15 residues. Per the germline V gene, CDR1 is MNHNS and CDR2 is SASEGT. The V end lost 7 bases, the J end lost 0 bases, and 15 bases lay between the germline ends. The CDR3 DNA follows: TGTGCCAGCATCCCAGGTCGAGTAGCTAACTATGGCTACACCTTC. As protein: CASIPGRVANYGYTF.

This clone is a singleton in its sample. This chain joins TRBV4-2 and TRBJ2-3, with 9 bases aligning to TRBD1. The CDR3 contains 16 residues. With V trimmed by 1 base and J by 5 bases, 7 bases remained unmatched. In germline, CDR1 is LGHNA, CDR2 YNFKEQ. The CDR3 DNA is TGTGCCAGCAGCCAAGGGGGACAGGGCAGTCTAGATACGCAGTATTTT. As protein: CASSQGGQGSLDTQYF.

This chain uses TRBV5-3 with TRBJ1-4; TRBD1 might be the D (5 bases). TRBV5-3 is marked as an open reading frame, function uncertain. There are 13 residues in the CDR3. V was cut by 7 bases and J by 4 bases, with 11 bases left in between. The CDR3 loop reads CAREQENNEKLFF. CDR3 coding DNA: TGTGCCAGAGAACAGGAGAATAATGAAAAACTGTTTTTT.

The chain has TRBV30 and TRBJ2-1, with 7 nucleotides matching TRBD2. The J segment lost 4 bases and the V segment lost 2 bases, leaving 8 bases of the junction unmatched. Germline V gene data show CDR1 as GTSNPN and CDR2 as SVGIG (reference sequence). The CDR3 has 15 residues. CDR3 sequence reads: CAWSLPRTSYNEQFF. CDR3 nucleotides: TGTGCCTGGAGTCTCCCCCGGACTAGTTACAATGAGCAGTTCTTC.

The chain links TRBV14 to TRBJ1-1, with a weak D call TRBD1 (6 bases). Germline CDR1 and CDR2: SGHDN and FVKESK. Trimming cost V 4 bases and J 5 bases, with 17 bases left between them. This CDR3 has 15 residues. CDR3 nucleotides: TGTGCCAGCAGCCCCAGACAGGTCTGGGGAACTGAAGCTTTCTTT. Its protein product is CASSPRQVWGTEAFF. The variable domain in full, with the rest retrieved from reference TRBV14 and TRBJ1-1, is EAGVTQFPSHSVIEKGQTVTLRCDPISGHDNLYWYRRVMGKEIKFLLHFVKESKQDESGMPNNRFLAERTGGTYSTLKVQPAELEDSGVYFCASSPRQVWGTEAFFGQGTRLTVV.

The rearrangement uses TRBV19 and TRBJ1-5; the D is unclear. CDR3 length equals 14 residues. CDR1 and CDR2 from the germline V gene are LNHDA and SQIVND (reference sequence). V was cut by 9 bases and J by 4 bases, with 16 bases left in between. The CDR3 reads CASSGVSGNQPQHF. Written as DNA, the CDR3 is TGTGCCAGCTCCGGGGTTTCGGGGAATCAGCCCCAGCATTTT.

Within the sample, this clone is medium-sized (0.01 to 0.1%). The chain links TRBV11-2 to TRBJ2-2; a possible D gene is TRBD1 (5 bases). The CDR3 is 18 amino acids. Per the germline V gene, CDR1 is SGHAT and CDR2 is FQNNGV. Trimming took 4 bases from V and 3 from J, leaving 21 bases between them. The CDR3: CASSWPRTGRTDTGELFF. The DNA of the CDR3 is TGTGCCAGCAGCTGGCCCCGAACAGGCCGCACGGACACCGGGGAGCTGTTTTTT.

The V call is TRBV14, the J call TRBJ1-1; tentatively, D is TRBD1 (5 bases). From germline, CDR1 is SGHDN and CDR2 FVKESK. Trimming stripped 5 bases from V and 1 base from J, with 14 bases between. The CDR3 is made up of 15 amino acids. The CDR3 spells CASSAQQAPNTEAFF. The DNA of the CDR3 is TGTGCCAGCAGCGCCCAACAGGCCCCGAACACTGAAGCTTTCTTT.